The present entry profiles one T cell receptor (beta chain) with its context. Its antigen is currently unknown. Primers included in the PCR were 60 Vbeta and 13 Jbeta primers. The protocol was immunoSEQ multiplex PCR, while the TCRdb copy is restricted to in-frame clones and leaves out a portion. The top ten hold 1% to 1.5% of the sample, which has roughly 200,000 clones, 9.5% seen once. This CDR3 is 15 amino acids long. The V gene's germline CDR1 is MNHNS and CDR2 SASEGT. The junction had 15 bases not matched to a gene; V was cut back by 6 bases and J by 11 bases. The sample comes from a study of cytomegalovirus exposure and HLA in healthy donors. General study findings and limits: 87-base-pair reads could not separate some V segments, including TRBV6-2 and TRBV6-3. Most TCR sequences proved rare, with some public TCRs found in many donors.

Sequenced material: PBMCs. The chain joins TRBV6-1 to TRBJ2-1; 8 bases map to TRBD1. This receptor was identified in a woman in her 30s in good health and CMV-seropositive. CDR3 residues: CASSTDRGEGRQQFF. The CDR3 region has the DNA TGTGCCAGCAGCACAGACAGGGGCGAGGGGCGACAGCAGTTCTTC.